Listed here is a single T cell receptor beta chain. Its target is not known. The sample belongs to a study of memory CD4+ T cells and cytomegalovirus serostatus. Study at large: Of the healthy Belgian adults, several were CMV seropositive and approximately 25 seronegative. Findings of the study overall: The CMV-associated TCR signature appears largely within the CD4+ memory repertoire.

Single viable CD3+CD4+CD8-CD45RO+ cells were sorted as the memory CD4+ T cells. The CDR3 runs to 15 residues. After removal of 2 bases from V and 6 bases from J, the junction contained 9 bases not matched to a gene. Germline V gene sequence: CDR1 SGHRS, CDR2 YFSETQ. Data came from immunoSEQ multiplex PCR; TCRdb stores just in-frame clones and leaves some out. In the table there are about 58,000 clones, roughly 84% of which are singletons. This receptor was obtained from an adult in good health and CMV-seronegative. Some clones in this sample may be carry-over from other donors' samples. The material sequenced was memory CD4+ T cells from blood. This chain uses TRBV5-1 with TRBJ2-3; the match to TRBD1 covers 7 bases. The CDR3 coding sequence is TGCGCCAGCAGCTTAGGACAGGTGGGGGCGGATACGCAGTATTTT. Translating gives CASSLGQVGADTQYF.